This T cell receptor beta chain is from a study of cytotoxic CD8 clonotypes in ibrutinib-treated CLL. Study at large: Patients attained about 24 partial and 2 complete responses; at median about 74 months, about 15 remained remitted while approximately twelve progressed. Once treatment had gone on for a median of 12 months, range 6 to 36, response samples were drawn. Sample averages reached 260,000 or so productive templates and some 86,000 productive rearrangements. Whole-study findings and limits: Clonality rose at ibrutinib response, held steady in sustained remission, and fell toward baseline at progression.

The ends lost 0 bases at V and 3 bases at J; junction bases unmatched: 6. The CDR3 contains 15 residues. Germline lookup yields CDR1 SGHDT and CDR2 YYEEEE. Comments on this clone: Its antigen is as yet unknown.

Only in-frame clones appear in the TCRdb table, and some are missing; sequencing was by immunoSEQ multiplex PCR. This repertoire shows approximately 150,000 clones, approximately 80% found once; its top ten account for 25% to 30%. This material consisted of PBMCs, taken after 12 months of ibrutinib treatment. The chain uses TRBV5-6 and TRBJ2-7, with TRBD2 matching 7 bases. The clonotype was recovered from a human donor with chronic lymphocytic leukemia. CDR3 in DNA: TGTGCCAGCAGCTTGGGAGGCGGGGGTAACTACGAGCAGTACTTC. As protein: CASSLGGGGNYEQYF.